This TCR beta chain emerged from a study of blood T cell repertoires in COVID-19. The overall study: Collection of acute and convalescent COVID-19 samples took place in the United States, Italy and Spain. In each case, the material was cDNA or gDNA derived from T cells, B-cell-depleted T cells, or PBMCs.

The CDR3 spans 14 residues. V was trimmed by 5 bases and J by 10 bases, leaving 20 bases between them. Germline V gene sequence: CDR1 SGHVS, CDR2 FQNEAQ. Original processing methods: Reference gene primer amplification yielded estimated nucleated cell counts. Libraries were prepared by immunoSEQ multiplex PCR; TCRdb keeps only in-frame clonotypes and omits some of them. D and trimming come from the DNA, and the V and J calls and clone size come from that table. The repertoire includes more than 200,000 clones, approximately 90% of them detected once, and roughly 6.7% sits in the top ten. The TCR originated in a woman in her twenties or thirties with COVID-19, enrolled during active disease. Sequencing was carried out using peripheral blood. This chain joins TRBV7-8 and TRBJ1-1; TRBD1 is a possible D gene (5 bases). CDR3 DNA sequence: TGTGCCAGCAGCCGGAGCAGGGAACCTTTTGGAGCTTTCTTT. Its protein product is CASSRSREPFGAFF.